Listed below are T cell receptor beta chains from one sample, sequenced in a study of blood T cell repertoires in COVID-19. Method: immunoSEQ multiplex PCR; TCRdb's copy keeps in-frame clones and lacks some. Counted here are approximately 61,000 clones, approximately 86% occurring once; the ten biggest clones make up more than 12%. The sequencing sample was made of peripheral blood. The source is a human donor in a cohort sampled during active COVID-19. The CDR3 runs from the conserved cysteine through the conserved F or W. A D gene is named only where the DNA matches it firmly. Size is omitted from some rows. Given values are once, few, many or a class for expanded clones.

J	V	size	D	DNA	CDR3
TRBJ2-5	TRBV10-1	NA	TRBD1	TGCGCCAGCAGTGGGGCTAGGGACAGAAAAAAAGAGACCCAGTACTTC	CASSGARDRKKETQYF
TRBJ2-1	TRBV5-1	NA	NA	TGCGCCAGCAGCTTGGATCGACAGGAGTACTACAATGAGCAGTTCTTC	CASSLDRQEYYNEQFF
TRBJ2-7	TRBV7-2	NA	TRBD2	TGTGCCAGCAGCTCTAACGCGGGAGAGAAGTCCTCCTACGAGCAGTACTTC	CASSSNAGEKSSYEQYF
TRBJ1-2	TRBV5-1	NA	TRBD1	TGCGCCAGCAGCTTAACCACCGCGACAGGGTATGGCTACACCTTC	CASSLTTATGYGYTF
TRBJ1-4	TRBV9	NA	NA	TGTGCCAGCAGCCCTCGGGGGGATGGAGAAAAACTGTTTTTT	CASSPRGDGEKLFF
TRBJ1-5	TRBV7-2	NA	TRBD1	TGTGCCAGCAGCTTAGCGATTGACAGGGGCAATCAGCCCCAGCATTTT	CASSLAIDRGNQPQHF
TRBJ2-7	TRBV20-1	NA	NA	TGCAGTGCAGGCACAGCCTACGAGCAGTACTTC	CSAGTAYEQYF
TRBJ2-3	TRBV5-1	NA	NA	TGCGCCAGCAGCTTGGGTACTGTGGGCACAGATACGCAGTATTTT	CASSLGTVGTDTQYF
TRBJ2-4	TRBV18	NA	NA	TGTGCCAGCTCACCAGTGCCAGGGGCCAAAAACATTCAGTACTTC	CASSPVPGAKNIQYF
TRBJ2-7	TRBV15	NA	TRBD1	TGTGCCACCAGCAGAGTCGGACAGGGATCCCACGAGCAGTACTTC	CATSRVGQGSHEQYF
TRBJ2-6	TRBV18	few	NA	TGTGCCAGCTCACCCATGACAGGTTTCTCTGGGGCCAACGTCCTGACTTTC	CASSPMTGFSGANVLTF
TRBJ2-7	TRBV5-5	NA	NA	TGTGCCAGCAGCTGGGCGGACAGTACCTACGAGCAGTACTTC	CASSWADSTYEQYF
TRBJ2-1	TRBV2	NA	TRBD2	TGTGCCAGCAGTAGACCGGGACTAGCGGGGTCGAGCTCCTACAATGAGCAGTTCTTC	CASSRPGLAGSSSYNEQFF
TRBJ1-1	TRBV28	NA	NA	TGTGCCAGCAGTTTAAGAAGACTAAGGAACACTGAAGCTTTCTTT	CASSLRRLRNTEAFF
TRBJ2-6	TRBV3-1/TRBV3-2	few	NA	TGTGCCAGCAGCCTCCCGTTTTTAGGGACTTCTCTGGGGGCCAACGTCCTGACTTTC	CASSLPFLGTSLGANVLTF
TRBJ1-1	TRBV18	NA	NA	TGTGCCAGCTCACCACAAGCGCTCCGGGCTGAAGCTTTCTTT	CASSPQALRAEAFF
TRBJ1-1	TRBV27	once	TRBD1	TGTGCCAGCAGCGGGACAGCGGCGAACACTGAAGCTTTCTTT	CASSGTAANTEAFF
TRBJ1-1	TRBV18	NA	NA	TGTGCCAGCTCAGCAAATACAGGGAACACTGAAGCTTTCTTT	CASSANTGNTEAFF
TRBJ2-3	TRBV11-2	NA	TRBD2	TGTGCCAGCAGCTTGGGAGGGGCCCTGGCGGGAGCAACGCAGTATTTT	CASSLGGALAGATQYF
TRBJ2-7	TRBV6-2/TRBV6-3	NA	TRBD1	TGTGCCAGCAGCCCTCGGGACAGGGTCTACGAGCAGTACTTC	CASSPRDRVYEQYF
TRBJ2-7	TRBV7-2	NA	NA	TGTGCCAGCAGCTTACCGGCAGGTATTGAGCAGTACTTC	CASSLPAGIEQYF
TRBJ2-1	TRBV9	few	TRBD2	TGTGCCAGCAGCTTAGCGGGAGGGAAAAGAGAGCAGTTCTTC	CASSLAGGKREQFF
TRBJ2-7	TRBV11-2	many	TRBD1	TGTGCCAGCAGCCAAAATACAGGGGCCGGCTACGAGCAGTACTTC	CASSQNTGAGYEQYF
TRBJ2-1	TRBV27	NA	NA	TGTGCCAGCAGTTTATTAGCCATTCGAGCCAGTGAGCAGTTCTTC	CASSLLAIRASEQFF